The 5 T cell receptor beta chains below come from one sample, sequenced in a study of cytomegalovirus exposure and HLA in healthy donors. With 60 Vbeta and 13 Jbeta primers, the PCR was carried out. Sequencing was performed with immunoSEQ multiplex PCR; in TCRdb, only in-frame clones are kept and a portion is missing. Listed are 150,000 to 200,000 clones; 6.5% falls within the top ten. The sequencing input was PBMCs. The receptor source for this set is a man aged 30 to 39 in good health and CMV-seronegative.

The CDR3 sequence: CASSSTPNYGYTF. The CDR3 nucleotides read TGTGCCAGCAGCTCGACACCTAACTATGGCTACACCTTC. V and J are TRBV7-6 and TRBJ1-2; D gene ambiguous. Trimming shortened V by 4 bases and J by 0 bases, and 6 bases separated the two germline ends. CDR1 is SGHVS, CDR2 FNYEAQ, per germline. The CDR3 covers 13 residues.

The chain joins TRBV7-6 to TRBJ1-1, with D perhaps TRBD1 (5 bases). Per germline, CDR1 SGHVS and CDR2 FNYEAQ. The CDR3 covers 14 residues. Trimming removed 1 base at V and 11 bases at J, with 17 bases between. Here the CDR3 DNA reads TGTGCCAGCAGCTTAGAATCGGGGGGGTTCAGGGCTTTCTTT. Its translation is CASSLESGGFRAFF. Variable domain in full (rest from reference TRBV7-6 and TRBJ1-1): GAGVSQSPRYKVTKRGQDVALRCDPISGHVSLYWYRQALGQGPEFLTYFNYEAQQDKSGLPNDRFSAERPEGSISTLTIQRTEQRDSAMYRCASSLESGGFRAFFGQGTRLTVV.

This chain joins TRBV6-6 and TRBJ2-5; 7 nucleotides agree with TRBD1. In germline, CDR1 is MNHNY, CDR2 SVGAGI (reference sequence). Germline trimming cut 4 bases from V and 0 bases from J; bases unmatched to any gene: 2. The length of the CDR3 is 14 residues. CDR3 sequence (DNA): TGTGCCAGCAGTTCCGACAGGGACCAAGAGACCCAGTACTTC. This translates into CASSSDRDQETQYF.

This rearrangement joins TRBV6-1 to TRBJ1-2; D is ambiguous. The CDR3 totals 12 residues. The V gene's germline CDR1 is MNHNS and CDR2 SASEGT. The V and J ends lost 8 bases and 0 bases respectively, with 7 bases between them. The DNA of the CDR3 is TGTGCCAGCTCGAGCTCTAACTATGGCTACACCTTC. Amino acid sequence: CASSSSNYGYTF.

The chain couples TRBV14 to TRBJ1-1; tentative D call: TRBD1 (6 bases). CDR3 length equals 13 residues. V dropped 5 bases and J dropped 4 bases, with 11 bases sitting between them. Germline V CDR1 and CDR2: SGHDN, FVKESK. The CDR3 loop reads CASSWGGRTEAFF. The CDR3 DNA sequence: TGTGCCAGCAGCTGGGGGGGGCGCACTGAAGCTTTCTTT.